What follows are 24 T cell receptor beta chains derived from one specimen sequenced in a study of control samples from healthy donors and cancer patients. Clones were sequenced by immunoSEQ multiplex PCR, and TCRdb holds only the in-frame ones, with some missing. The sample has about 140,000 clones, under 95% seen once. Sample: blood. All receptors come from a young man in good health.

This sequence joins TRBV6-4 and TRBJ1-5, with 7 bases that match TRBD1. CDR3 length equals 14 residues. J gave up 4 bases and V 4 bases, and 4 bases lay outside the gene matches. The V gene's germline CDR1 is MRHNA and CDR2 SNTAGT. This chain's CDR3 is CASSGTGKNQPQHF. The CDR3 coding sequence is TGTGCCAGCAGTGGGACAGGTAAGAATCAGCCCCAGCATTTT.

The count of this clone is one. The rearrangement links TRBV7-2 to TRBJ2-2; 8 bases are a match to TRBD1. The CDR3 totals 17 residues. Germline CDR1 reads SGHTA; CDR2 reads FQGNSA. The junction had 8 bases not matched to a gene; V was cut back by 1 base and J by 4 bases. The CDR3 region has the DNA TGTGCCAGCAGCTTAGTAGCAGGGGGCGCCGGCACCGGGGAGCTGTTTTTT. This encodes CASSLVAGGAGTGELFF.

This chain uses TRBV24-1 with TRBJ1-5; D is ambiguous. V gave up 3 bases and J gave up 4 bases, with 6 bases separating them. Germline assignment: CDR1 KGHDR and CDR2 SFDVKD. CDR3 size: 13 residues. CDR3 in amino acids: CATSDLYNQPQHF. The CDR3 DNA is TGTGCCACCAGTGATCTTTATAATCAGCCCCAGCATTTT.

The chain joins TRBV5-5 to TRBJ2-1; the D gene is possibly TRBD1 (6 bases). CDR3 length: 20 amino acids. Trimming removed 0 bases from V and 0 bases from J, with 22 bases in between. CDR1 is SGHKS and CDR2 is YYEKEE in the germline V gene (reference sequence). The CDR3 loop is CASSLGVTGHHKSSYNEQFF. As DNA, the CDR3 is TGTGCCAGCAGCTTGGGGGTTACAGGGCACCATAAGAGCTCCTACAATGAGCAGTTCTTC.

The chain employs TRBV5-1 and TRBJ2-7; TRBD2 agrees at 11 bases. The CDR3 spans 14 residues. The germline V gene encodes CDR1 SGHRS and CDR2 YFSETQ. Losses at the gene ends were 4 bases for V and 3 bases for J; bases not matched to a gene: 3. The CDR3 DNA is TGCGCCAGCAGCACACTAGCGGGGGACTACGAGCAGTACTTC. Protein product: CASSTLAGDYEQYF.

The CDR3 is CAISELAGQGADEQYF. The CDR3 nucleotides read TGTGCCATCAGTGAACTCGCTGGACAGGGGGCCGACGAGCAGTACTTC. This chain uses TRBV10-3 with TRBJ2-7; 11 bases align to TRBD1. Germline CDR1 and CDR2: ENHRY and SYGVKD. V dropped 3 bases and J dropped 5; count of bases not matched to a gene: 9. This CDR3 has 16 amino acids.

The chain employs TRBV2 and TRBJ1-6; a weak D match, TRBD1 (6 bases). Germline lookup yields CDR1 SNHLY and CDR2 FYNNEI. Trimming shortened V by 0 bases and J by 9 bases, and 9 bases separated the two germline ends. This CDR3 has 14 residues. The CDR3 DNA reads TGTGCCAGCAGTGAAGCGGGGGGCACTTCACCCCTCCACTTT. Its protein product is CASSEAGGTSPLHF.

The chain uses TRBV19 and TRBJ2-1; D may be TRBD1 or TRBD2 (5 bases each). Germline V gene lookup returns CDR1 LNHDA and CDR2 SQIVND (reference sequence). This CDR3 has 15 amino acids. V dropped 3 bases and J dropped 2 bases, with 11 bases sitting between them. This CDR3 reads CASSILWGTYNEQFF. In nucleotides, the CDR3 is TGTGCCAGTAGTATTTTGTGGGGGACCTACAATGAGCAGTTCTTC.

The chain joins TRBV6-6 to TRBJ2-5, with D unclear. Trimming removed 8 bases from V and 0 bases from J, with 13 bases in between. Germline-derived CDR1 and CDR2 are MNHNY and SVGAGI (reference sequence). The CDR3 runs to 14 residues. CDR3 sequence (DNA): TGTGCCAGCCGACAAACTACGTACCAAGAGACCCAGTACTTC. It specifies CASRQTTYQETQYF.

The chain combines TRBV7-2 with TRBJ2-3; 11 positions match TRBD1. Germline CDR1 and CDR2: SGHTA and FQGNSA. V was clipped by 5 bases and J by 1 base; unmatched bases: 5. CDR3 length equals 16 residues. This chain's CDR3 is CASSTGTGGGTDTQYF. The CDR3 DNA is TGTGCCAGCAGCACAGGGACAGGGGGAGGCACAGATACGCAGTATTTT.

This chain links TRBV3-1 (or the pseudogene TRBV3-2) with TRBJ1-2, with D unresolved. The V gene's germline CDR1 is LGHDT and CDR2 YNNKEL (reference sequence). The V gene lost 1 base and the J gene lost 0 bases, with 3 bases spanning the gap. The length of the CDR3 is 13 residues. This CDR3 reads CASSQGPNYGYTF. For the CDR3, the DNA is TGTGCCAGCAGCCAAGGACCTAACTATGGCTACACCTTC.

This clone occurred once. V and J are TRBV5-6 and TRBJ1-2; no clear D gene. Germline V CDR1 and CDR2: SGHDT, YYEEEE. This CDR3 contains 15 residues. V was shortened by 0 bases and J by 0 bases, with 9 bases between the two germline ends. CDR3 region: CASSLAGPANYGYTF. The CDR3 DNA reads as TGTGCCAGCAGCTTGGCCGGACCCGCTAACTATGGCTACACCTTC.

This sequence joins TRBV3-1 (or the pseudogene TRBV3-2) and TRBJ2-7, with D possibly matching TRBD1 (6 bases). The germline V gene encodes CDR1 LGHDT and CDR2 YNNKEL (reference sequence). Trimming removed 3 bases from V and 3 bases from J, with 15 bases in between. This CDR3 is 15 amino acids long. The CDR3 loop is CASSHPQGSGYEQYF. CDR3 in DNA: TGTGCCAGCAGCCACCCACAGGGAAGCGGCTACGAGCAGTACTTC.

The J gene is TRBJ1-2, the V gene TRBV27, with 7 positions matching TRBD1. Germline values: CDR1 MNHEY, CDR2 SMNVEV (reference sequence). This CDR3 comprises 15 residues. Trimming took 3 bases from V and 6 from J; bases not matched to a gene: 10. CDR3 residues: CASSFLNRGGNGYTF. In DNA, the CDR3 is TGTGCCAGCAGTTTTCTCAACAGGGGCGGGAATGGCTACACCTTC.

J is TRBJ2-7 and V is TRBV6-2 or TRBV6-3; D might be TRBD1 (5 bases). Trimming left V 6 bases short and J 5 bases short, with 23 bases between. This CDR3 contains 16 residues. CDR1 is MNHEY and CDR2 is SVGEGT in the germline V gene. The CDR3 protein is CASSQRGLPNDNEQYF. CDR3 DNA sequence: TGTGCCAGCAGCCAAAGGGGCCTCCCCAACGATAACGAGCAGTACTTC.

The gene calls are TRBV5-5 and TRBJ2-7; perhaps D is TRBD1 or TRBD2 (5 bases each). Trimming left V 2 bases short and J 3 bases short, with 6 bases between. The CDR3 length is 12 residues. From germline, CDR1 is SGHKS and CDR2 YYEKEE (reference sequence). DNA for the CDR3: TGTGCCAGCAGCTTTGGGGGCTACGAGCAGTACTTC. It specifies CASSFGGYEQYF.

The chain carries TRBV30 and TRBJ2-7; D unclear. There are 11 residues in the CDR3. CDR1 GTSNPN and CDR2 SVGIG come from the germline V gene (reference sequence). Between the trimmed V and J ends, which lost 3 bases and 2 bases, there was a span of 5 bases. CDR3 DNA: TGTGCCTGGAGAAGGGCCTACGAGCAGTACTTC. It specifies CAWRRAYEQYF.

The chain has TRBV6-5 and TRBJ1-1; the D is unclear. Trimming took 4 bases from V and 4 from J, leaving 16 bases between them. There are 15 residues in the CDR3. Per germline, CDR1 MNHEY and CDR2 SVGAGI. The CDR3 DNA reads as TGTGCCAGCAGTTTACAAGGGATTGCGGGCACTGAAGCTTTCTTT. Encoded protein: CASSLQGIAGTEAFF.

This sequence joins TRBV27 and TRBJ1-4; D is unclear. The CDR3 has 15 amino acids. Trimming removed 2 bases at V and 6 bases at J, with 13 bases between. Per the germline V gene, CDR1 is MNHEY and CDR2 is SMNVEV (reference sequence). The CDR3 nucleotides are TGTGCCAGCAGTTTAGGGGTAGCGGGTTATGAAAAACTGTTTTTT. It yields the protein CASSLGVAGYEKLFF.

CDR3 coding DNA: TGTGCCTGGAGCGGCCTGAGCTCCTACGAGCAGTACTTC. Translating it yields CAWSGLSSYEQYF. V usage is TRBV30 and J usage is TRBJ2-7; no firm D call. In germline, CDR1 is GTSNPN, CDR2 SVGIG (reference sequence). There are 13 residues in the CDR3. V was trimmed by 3 bases and J by 0 bases, leaving 9 bases between them.

The chain employs TRBV6-5 and TRBJ2-7; perhaps TRBD2 as D (5 bases). The CDR3 loop spans 15 amino acids. Germline values: CDR1 MNHEY, CDR2 SVGAGI. Trimming pared 6 bases from V and 0 bases from J, leaving 15 bases between. The DNA for the CDR3 is TGTGCCAGCAGACCCCCCTCGGGAAGCTCCTACGAGCAGTACTTC. It encodes CASRPPSGSSYEQYF.

The chain couples TRBV7-9 to TRBJ1-2, with 9 bases aligning to TRBD1. The CDR3 loop spans 14 amino acids. CDR1 and CDR2 from the germline V gene are SEHNR and FQNEAQ (reference sequence). Trimming cost V 2 bases and J 6 bases; bases outside gene matches: 4. CDR3 region: CASSLSTGGDGYTF. CDR3 DNA sequence: TGTGCCAGCAGCTTAAGTACAGGGGGCGATGGCTACACCTTC.

The chain combines TRBV6-4 with TRBJ2-1, with 7 nucleotides matching TRBD2. Per the germline V gene, CDR1 is MRHNA and CDR2 is SNTAGT. The CDR3 consists of 17 residues. Trimming took 0 bases from V and 8 from J; bases not matched to a gene: 13. The CDR3: CASSDSEKSGEVDEQFF. The CDR3, as DNA: TGTGCCAGCAGTGACTCAGAGAAGAGCGGGGAGGTGGATGAGCAGTTCTTC.

The rearrangement joins TRBV11-2 to TRBJ1-4, with D perhaps TRBD1 (5 bases). The V end lost 3 bases, the J end lost 7 bases, and 15 bases lay between the germline ends. The CDR3 consists of 15 residues. The germline V gene encodes CDR1 SGHAT and CDR2 FQNNGV. CDR3 nucleotides: TGTGCCAGCAGCTTGGGGCCGGAAAGTGGTGAAAAACTGTTTTTT. This translates into CASSLGPESGEKLFF.